This T cell receptor (beta chain) was obtained from a study of cytomegalovirus exposure and HLA in healthy donors. This clone is classed as medium-sized. This CDR3 is built from 14 residues. The trim removed 5 bases at V and 10 bases at J, leaving 7 bases unmatched. Germline CDR1 and CDR2: MNHEY and SVGAGI. With 60 Vbeta and 13 Jbeta primers, the PCR was carried out. Only in-frame clones appear in the TCRdb table, and some are missing; sequencing was by immunoSEQ multiplex PCR. The top ten clones hold 4.8% of a sample with roughly 120,000 clones, over 60% of them seen once. Specimen: PBMCs. The sequence came from a man between 60 and 75 years old in good health and CMV-seropositive. The rearrangement joins TRBV6-5 to TRBJ2-1, with 11 bases matching TRBD2. CDR3 sequence (DNA): TGTGCCAGCAGTCTACGACTAGCGGGGACGGAGCAGTTCTTC. Translating it yields CASSLRLAGTEQFF.